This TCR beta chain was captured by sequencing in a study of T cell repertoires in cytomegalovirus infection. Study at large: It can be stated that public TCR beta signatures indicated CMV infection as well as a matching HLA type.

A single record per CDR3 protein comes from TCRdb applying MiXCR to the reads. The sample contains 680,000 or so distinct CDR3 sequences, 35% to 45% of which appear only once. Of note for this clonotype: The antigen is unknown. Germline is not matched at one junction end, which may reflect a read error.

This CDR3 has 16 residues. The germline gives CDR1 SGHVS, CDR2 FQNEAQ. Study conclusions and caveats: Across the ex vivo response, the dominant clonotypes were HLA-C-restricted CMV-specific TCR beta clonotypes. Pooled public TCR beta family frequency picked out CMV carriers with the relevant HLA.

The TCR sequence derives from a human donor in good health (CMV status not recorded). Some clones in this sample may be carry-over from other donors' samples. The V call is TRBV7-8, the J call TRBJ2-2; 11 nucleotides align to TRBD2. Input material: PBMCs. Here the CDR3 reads CASSVVAGGNNGELFF. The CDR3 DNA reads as TGTGCCAGCAGCGTAGTAGCGGGAGGGAACAACGGGGAGCTGTTTTTT.